These 13 T cell receptor beta chains came from one sample sequenced in a study of blood T cell repertoires in COVID-19. Measured with immunoSEQ multiplex PCR; TCRdb has only the in-frame clones, and not every one. This table holds about 110,000 clones, just over 70% found once. Sequenced input: peripheral blood. These receptor sequences come from a middle-aged woman with acute or convalescent COVID-19.

This sequence joins TRBV5-1 and TRBJ2-1; 12 bases fit TRBD1. The trim removed 1 base at V and 7 bases at J, leaving 9 bases unmatched. Germline V gives CDR1 SGHRS, CDR2 YFSETQ. The CDR3 is made up of 17 amino acids. The CDR3 coding sequence is TGCGCCAGCAGCTTGTTGCCGGGACAGGGGGCGCGGAATGAGCAGTTCTTC. Protein sequence: CASSLLPGQGARNEQFF. Complete variable domain (other parts from reference TRBV5-1 and TRBJ2-1): KAGVTQTPRYLIKTRGQQVTLSCSPISGHRSVSWYQQTPGQGLQFLFEYFSETQRNKGNFPGRFSGRQFSNSRSEMNVSTLELGDSALYLCASSLLPGQGARNEQFFGPGTRLTVL.

The chain joins TRBV12-2 to TRBJ2-3; the table names TRBD2, a call not compared with the DNA. TRBV12-2 is marked as a pseudogene. This CDR3 has 17 residues. CDR3 sequence reads: CASRLVRAGGPKDTQYF. The CDR3, as DNA: TGTGCAAGTCGCTTAGTACGAGCGGGGGGGCCTAAAGATACGCAGTATTTT.

The J gene is TRBJ1-1, the V gene TRBV7-2; 8 positions match TRBD1. Germline values: CDR1 SGHTA, CDR2 FQGNSA. The ends lost 2 bases at V and 4 bases at J; junction bases unmatched: 3. The CDR3 runs to 14 residues. CDR3 nucleotide sequence: TGTGCCAGCAGCTTACAGGGGGCGGGCACTGAAGCTTTCTTT. It specifies CASSLQGAGTEAFF.

The CDR3 region has the DNA TGTGCCAGCAGCTTCGTTGCAACTAATGAAAAACTGTTTTTT. This translates into CASSFVATNEKLFF. The chain combines TRBV7-9 with TRBJ1-4; no reliable D call. The V gene's germline CDR1 is SEHNR and CDR2 FQNEAQ (reference sequence). CDR3 length: 14 amino acids. Trimming took off 3 bases at V and 0 bases at J, with 5 bases between the two ends.

V gene TRBV6-7 combines with J gene TRBJ1-5; 7 bases fit TRBD1. TRBV6-7 counts as an open reading frame of uncertain function. The trim removed 2 bases at V and 0 bases at J, leaving 4 bases unmatched. The CDR3 has 16 amino acids. The CDR3 protein is CASSYANRGSNQPQHF. CDR3 DNA sequence: TGTGCCAGCAGTTACGCGAACAGGGGTAGCAATCAGCCCCAGCATTTT.

The chain employs TRBV2 and TRBJ1-6, with D uncertain. The V gene's germline CDR1 is SNHLY and CDR2 FYNNEI. There are 12 residues in the CDR3. Trimming pared 2 bases from V and 9 bases from J, leaving 5 bases between. CDR3 DNA: TGTGCCAGCAGTGAAACTTTTTCACCCCTCCACTTT. Its protein is CASSETFSPLHF.

The CDR3 DNA is TGCGCCAGCAGTCGACTCGCCACCGGGGAGCTGTTTTTT. This encodes CASSRLATGELFF. The chain joins TRBV5-1 to TRBJ2-2; D is unresolved. The V gene lost 5 bases and the J gene lost 4 bases, with 9 bases spanning the gap. CDR3 length: 13 amino acids. Per germline, CDR1 SGHRS and CDR2 YFSETQ.

V and J are TRBV11-2 and TRBJ2-1, with TRBD2 matching 7 bases. The V segment lost 4 bases and the J segment 7 bases; nucleotides outside the gene matches: 7. This CDR3 is 14 amino acids long. Looked up from germline, CDR1 is SGHAT and CDR2 is FQNNGV. The CDR3, as DNA: TGTGCCAGCAGCTCCCGACTAGCCAAGAATGAGCAGTTCTTC. It encodes CASSSRLAKNEQFF.

The CDR3 DNA reads TGTGCCAGCAGTTACTCGGGGCAGGGGAGTGAAAAACTGTTTTTT. This sequence encodes CASSYSGQGSEKLFF. This sequence joins TRBV6-5 and TRBJ1-4; D might be TRBD1 (6 bases). There are 15 residues in the CDR3. The germline V gene encodes CDR1 MNHEY and CDR2 SVGAGI. V gave up 0 bases and J gave up 7 bases, with 12 bases separating them.

V gene TRBV9 combines with J gene TRBJ2-2; D not resolved. V lost 0 bases to trimming and J lost 2 bases, with 11 bases between them. Germline CDR1 SGDLS, CDR2 YYNGEE. This CDR3 is built from 16 residues. The CDR3: CASSVGAEFNTGELFF. The CDR3 nucleotides are TGTGCCAGCAGCGTAGGGGCAGAGTTCAACACCGGGGAGCTGTTTTTT.

J is TRBJ2-3 and V is TRBV6-1, with TRBD2 identical over 12 bases. The V gene's germline CDR1 is MNHNS and CDR2 SASEGT. This CDR3 is 16 amino acids long. V dropped 1 base and J dropped 6; count of bases not matched to a gene: 5. CDR3 nucleotide sequence: TGTGCCAGCAGTGAAGTACTAGCGGGGGGATCCGATACGCAGTATTTT. This gives the protein CASSEVLAGGSDTQYF.

This clone has more than one count but fewer than ten. The chain employs TRBV3-1 (or the pseudogene TRBV3-2) and TRBJ1-6, with 7 positions matching TRBD1. V was pared by 5 bases and J by 8 bases, with 3 bases of the junction left unmatched. Per the germline V gene, CDR1 is LGHDT and CDR2 is YNNKEL (reference sequence). The CDR3 runs 13 residues. CDR3 nucleotide sequence: TGTGCCAGCAGCTCTGACAGGGATTCACCCCTCCACTTT. Encoded protein: CASSSDRDSPLHF.

The chain carries TRBV24-1 and TRBJ2-1, with 13 nucleotides matching TRBD2. Germline lookup yields CDR1 KGHDR and CDR2 SFDVKD. This CDR3 region has 19 residues. The V segment lost 4 bases and the J segment 1 base; nucleotides outside the gene matches: 9. The CDR3 region has the DNA TGTGCCACCAGTGAGGCTACGCCGGGACTAGCGGGATCCTACAATGAGCAGTTCTTC. Translation gives CATSEATPGLAGSYNEQFF.